This T cell receptor beta chain stems from a study of shared clonotypes between healthy human individuals. V was shortened by 6 bases and J by 8 bases, with 20 bases between the two germline ends. The germline CDR1 and CDR2 sequences are MNHEY and SMNVEV (reference sequence). CDR3 length: 15 amino acids. Sequenced by immunoSEQ multiplex PCR; TCRdb stores in-frame clones only, minus some. The sample has about 2.2 million clones, 90% to 95% seen once. Naive CD8 cells lacked CD45RO and underwent positive selection for CCR7, leaving out terminally differentiated effector memory CD45RA+ cells. Sequenced: naive CD8+ T cells from PBMCs. This clonotype was sampled from a man younger than 35 in good health. Some clones in this sample may be carry-over from other donors' samples. This rearrangement joins TRBV27 to TRBJ2-1; D is unclear. The CDR3 DNA is TGTGCCAGCAGCCCCCTCCTGGGGATCTGGGATGAGCAGTTCTTC. It is translated as CASSPLLGIWDEQFF.